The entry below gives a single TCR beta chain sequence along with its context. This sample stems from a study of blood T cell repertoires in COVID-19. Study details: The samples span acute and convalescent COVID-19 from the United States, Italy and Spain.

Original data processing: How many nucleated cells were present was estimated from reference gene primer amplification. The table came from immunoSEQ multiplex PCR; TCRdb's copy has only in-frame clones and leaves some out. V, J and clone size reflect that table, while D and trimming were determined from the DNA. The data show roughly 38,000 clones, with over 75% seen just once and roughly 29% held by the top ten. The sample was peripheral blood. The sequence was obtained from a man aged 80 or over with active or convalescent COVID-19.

The DNA of the CDR3 is TGTGCCAGCAGTTTCCCAGGGTCGAGCAATCAGCCCCAGCATTTT. This translates into CASSFPGSSNQPQHF. The genes are TRBV28 and TRBJ1-5; D might be TRBD1 (5 bases). The CDR3 extends over 15 amino acids. The V end lost 3 bases, the J end lost 1 base, and 10 bases lay between the germline ends. CDR1 is MDHEN, CDR2 SYDVKM, per germline.